In this sample, the clone carrying this T cell receptor beta chain turned up once. Repertoires were generated with immunoSEQ multiplex PCR, while TCRdb's copy carries only in-frame clones and drops some. The table records millions of clones, approximately 93% of them present only once. This specimen belongs to a study of shared clonotypes between healthy human individuals. CDR1 is MNHNY and CDR2 is SVGAGI in the germline V gene (reference sequence). With V trimmed by 6 bases and J by 4 bases, 5 bases remained unmatched. The CDR3 has 13 amino acids. The sequence came from a man aged 18 to 30 in good health. Some clones in this sample may be carry-over from other donors' samples. Input material: naive CD4+ T cells from PBMCs. The sample's subset: CD45RA+ positively selected. The J gene is TRBJ2-5, the V gene TRBV6-6, with 7 positions matching TRBD1. The CDR3 here is CASRTTGVETQYF. CDR3 coding DNA: TGTGCCAGCAGGACCACAGGGGTAGAGACCCAGTACTTC.